The 2 T cell receptor beta chains below all came from one sample that was sequenced in a study of blood T cell repertoires in COVID-19. Clones were sequenced by immunoSEQ multiplex PCR, and TCRdb holds only the in-frame ones, with some missing. The table shows 150,000 or so clones, with under 85% occurring only once. Sequencing was carried out using PBMCs or T cells enriched from blood (not recorded which). The receptors originated from a man aged 45 to 65 who had recovered from COVID-19.

V usage is TRBV7-2 and J usage is TRBJ1-6; 10 nucleotides align to TRBD1. The V segment lost 10 bases and the J segment 8 bases; nucleotides outside the gene matches: 11. This CDR3 spans 15 amino acids. The germline V gene has CDR1 SGHTA and CDR2 FQGNSA. The CDR3 DNA reads TGTGCCACCCCTGAGACAGGGGGCTTCGATTCACCCCTCCACTTT. It specifies CATPETGGFDSPLHF.

V and J are TRBV12-3 or TRBV12-4 and TRBJ1-6; D remains unclear. Trimming shortened V by 3 bases and J by 6 bases, and 3 bases separated the two germline ends. The CDR3 covers 12 residues. The CDR3 DNA is TGTGCCAGCAGTTTTATTAATTCACCCCTCCACTTT. Protein product: CASSFINSPLHF.